A single sample is the source of the 26 T cell receptor beta chains below, sequenced in a study of T cell responses to AZD1222 COVID-19 vaccine. Clones were read by immunoSEQ multiplex PCR, and TCRdb kept only the in-frame ones, dropping some. Among approximately 150,000 clones listed, 80% to 90% were seen once. Sequencing used peripheral blood, obtained on day 0 of AZD1222 vaccination. The receptors come from an adult in good health.

V usage is TRBV7-9 and J usage is TRBJ1-2; 10 bases are a match to TRBD1. V was pared by 5 bases and J by 8 bases, with 5 bases of the junction left unmatched. The V gene's germline CDR1 is SEHNR and CDR2 FQNEAQ (reference sequence). The CDR3 extends over 13 amino acids. The DNA of the CDR3 is TGTGCCAGCAGCCCAGACAGGGGGCAGGGCTACACCTTC. Its translation is CASSPDRGQGYTF.

The V call is TRBV7-2, the J call TRBJ2-5; D might be TRBD1 (6 bases). The length of the CDR3 is 14 residues. Germline V CDR1 and CDR2: SGHTA, FQGNSA. Between the trimmed V and J ends, which lost 5 bases and 5 bases, there was a span of 15 bases. The CDR3 loop reads CASSQTGVRETQYF. In nucleotides, the CDR3 is TGTGCCAGCAGCCAGACAGGTGTACGTGAGACCCAGTACTTC. Using reference TRBV7-2 and TRBJ2-5 for the parts outside the CDR3, the full variable domain is GAGVSQSPSNKVTEKGKDVELRCDPISGHTALYWYRQSLGQGLEFLIYFQGNSAPDKSGLPSDRFSAERTGGSVSTLTIQRTQQEDSAVYLCASSQTGVRETQYFGPGTRLLVL.

Comments on this clone: The junction departs from the called germline gene at one end, perhaps through a read error. This rearrangement joins TRBV5-1 to TRBJ1-1; D unresolved. Germline V lookup: CDR1 SGHRS, CDR2 YFSETQ. The CDR3 sequence is 13 residues long. The CDR3 DNA is TGCGCCAGCACCTTGGGCCAAAACACTGAAGCTTTCTTT. Its protein product is CASTLGQNTEAFF.

V usage is TRBV7-2 and J usage is TRBJ2-7; unclear D gene. In germline, CDR1 is SGHTA, CDR2 FQGNSA. The ends were cut back, 2 bases at V and 6 bases at J, with 11 bases in the middle. This CDR3 has 13 amino acids. As DNA, the CDR3 is TGTGCCAGCAGCTTAAGCAGGTCGACCGAGCAGTACTTC. Protein sequence: CASSLSRSTEQYF. The full variable domain, rest sourced from reference TRBV7-2 and TRBJ2-7, is GAGVSQSPSNKVTEKGKDVELRCDPISGHTALYWYRQSLGQGLEFLIYFQGNSAPDKSGLPSDRFSAERTGGSVSTLTIQRTQQEDSAVYLCASSLSRSTEQYFGPGTRLTVT.

The V gene is TRBV6-2 or TRBV6-3, the J gene TRBJ1-5; D unresolved. The CDR3 has 18 amino acids. V was trimmed by 2 bases and J by 4 bases, leaving 21 bases between them. Germline CDR1 reads MNHEY; CDR2 reads SVGEGT. As DNA, the CDR3 is TGTGCCAGCAGTTACAGTTTCAGTCCGGCAGAAATTAATCAGCCCCAGCATTTT. It translates to CASSYSFSPAEINQPQHF.

The chain combines TRBV5-1 with TRBJ1-2; 10 bases agree with TRBD1. The V segment lost 3 bases and the J segment 0 bases; nucleotides outside the gene matches: 5. Germline V gene data show CDR1 as SGHRS and CDR2 as YFSETQ. The CDR3 has 16 residues. CDR3 coding DNA: TGCGCCAGCAGCTCCGGGACAGGGGCCACTAACTATGGCTACACCTTC. Translating it yields CASSSGTGATNYGYTF.

The chain recombines TRBV7-8 with TRBJ1-1; a possible D gene is TRBD1 (6 bases). The germline gives CDR1 SGHVS, CDR2 FQNEAQ. V lost 3 bases and J 3 bases, leaving 14 bases between the germline ends. CDR3 length equals 15 residues. CDR3 nucleotide sequence: TGTGCCAGCAGCTTGTTGCCAGGGGCCTACACTGAAGCTTTCTTT. Its translation: CASSLLPGAYTEAFF.

This chain uses TRBV7-7 with TRBJ2-1; 9 bases line up with TRBD2. V was clipped by 4 bases and J by 6 bases; unmatched bases: 7. The germline V gene has CDR1 SSHAT and CDR2 FNYEAQ (reference sequence). The CDR3 totals 15 residues. In DNA, the CDR3 is TGTGCCAGCAGCTCTAGCGGGAACAACCTCAATGAGCAGTTCTTC. This translates into CASSSSGNNLNEQFF.

The gene calls are TRBV6-5 and TRBJ1-5; D is unclear. V was trimmed by 7 bases and J by 4 bases, leaving 11 bases between them. There are 13 residues in the CDR3. Germline CDR1 is MNHEY and CDR2 is SVGAGI. The CDR3 DNA sequence: TGTGCCAGCATGGACCGGGATAATCAGCCCCAGCATTTT. It codes for CASMDRDNQPQHF.

This chain links TRBV24-1 with TRBJ1-2; the match to TRBD1 covers 7 bases. This CDR3 has 12 residues. The germline V gene encodes CDR1 KGHDR and CDR2 SFDVKD. Losses at the gene ends were 11 bases for V and 2 bases for J; bases not matched to a gene: 4. Here the CDR3 DNA reads TGTGCCATCTTGGACAGGAACTATGGCTACACCTTC. Its protein product is CAILDRNYGYTF.

V and J are TRBV11-2 and TRBJ2-5; 11 nucleotides match TRBD2. The CDR3 totals 18 residues. Germline values: CDR1 SGHAT, CDR2 FQNNGV. Trimming cost V 1 base and J 1 base; bases outside gene matches: 8. For the CDR3, the DNA is TGTGCCAGCAGCTTAGGTAGTATAGCGGGAGGGATCCAAGAGACCCAGTACTTC. Translation: CASSLGSIAGGIQETQYF.

The J gene is TRBJ2-7, the V gene TRBV13; 13 nucleotides align to TRBD2. The CDR3 length is 15 residues. Per germline, CDR1 PRHDT and CDR2 FYEKMQ (reference sequence). Trimming cost V 3 bases and J 3 bases; bases outside gene matches: 2. The CDR3 DNA is TGTGCCAGCAGCTTCAGGACTAGCGGGAGCTACGAGCAGTACTTC. This encodes CASSFRTSGSYEQYF.

The rearrangement links TRBV5-6 to TRBJ2-7; possibly TRBD2 for D (5 bases). Per the germline V gene, CDR1 is SGHDT and CDR2 is YYEEEE. This CDR3 contains 15 residues. The V gene lost 0 bases and the J gene lost 2 bases, with 12 bases spanning the gap. The CDR3, as DNA: TGTGCCAGCAGCTTGGGGGGAGAAGGGACCTACGAGCAGTACTTC. It codes for CASSLGGEGTYEQYF.

This chain uses TRBV9 with TRBJ1-2; 9 nucleotides agree with TRBD1. The CDR3 is 14 residues long. Per the germline V gene, CDR1 is SGDLS and CDR2 is YYNGEE. Trimming cost V 3 bases and J 7 bases; bases outside gene matches: 7. The CDR3: CASSAPQGAGGYTF. The CDR3 DNA reads as TGTGCCAGCAGCGCCCCACAGGGGGCGGGTGGCTACACCTTC.

The chain uses TRBV7-9 and TRBJ1-5; 7 nucleotides line up with TRBD1. With V trimmed by 5 bases and J by 4 bases, 8 bases remained unmatched. Germline assignment: CDR1 SEHNR and CDR2 FQNEAQ (reference sequence). This CDR3 is 15 amino acids long. CDR3 residues: CASSTDRRQNQPQHF. The DNA for the CDR3 is TGTGCCAGCAGCACGGACAGGAGACAAAATCAGCCCCAGCATTTT.

The DNA of the CDR3 is TGTGCCAGCAGTTTCCTGAGCCGTAGCACAGATACGCAGTATTTT. This translates into CASSFLSRSTDTQYF. The chain recombines TRBV6-2 or TRBV6-3 with TRBJ2-3; D is uncertain. V lost 4 bases, J lost 0 bases, and 11 bases lay in between. The CDR3 runs 15 residues. Germline loops: CDR1 MNHEY, CDR2 SVGEGT.

The sample holds one count of this clone. The chain recombines TRBV6-5 with TRBJ1-2, with TRBD1 matching over 7 bases. Germline assignment: CDR1 MNHEY and CDR2 SVGAGI. With V trimmed by 5 bases and J by 7 bases, 4 bases remained unmatched. This CDR3 region has 12 residues. CDR3 region: CASSRQGPGYTF. CDR3 sequence (DNA): TGTGCCAGCAGTCGACAGGGACCTGGCTACACCTTC.

Regarding this clone: Other DNA sequences in the sample encode the same CDR3. The V call is TRBV5-1, the J call TRBJ2-2, with D tentatively TRBD1 (5 bases). The CDR3 sequence is 14 residues long. Germline V gene lookup returns CDR1 SGHRS and CDR2 YFSETQ. The V gene lost 4 bases and the J gene lost 1 base, with 8 bases spanning the gap. The DNA of the CDR3 is TGCGCCAGCAGCGAAACAGGGAACACCGGGGAGCTGTTTTTT. Protein product: CASSETGNTGELFF. The entire variable domain, with the rest obtained from reference TRBV5-1 and TRBJ2-2, is as follows: KAGVTQTPRYLIKTRGQQVTLSCSPISGHRSVSWYQQTPGQGLQFLFEYFSETQRNKGNFPGRFSGRQFSNSRSEMNVSTLELGDSALYLCASSETGNTGELFFGEGSRLTVL.

The J gene is TRBJ2-7, the V gene TRBV5-1; no clear D gene. The germline V and J ends were trimmed by 2 bases and 2 bases, with 8 bases remaining between them. Germline CDR1 is SGHRS and CDR2 is YFSETQ. This CDR3 spans 13 amino acids. The CDR3 nucleotides read TGCGCCAGCAGCTTAAAATGGCCCTACGAGCAGTACTTC. This encodes CASSLKWPYEQYF.

The chain couples TRBV6-1 to TRBJ1-5, with TRBD1 identical over 9 bases. The CDR3 runs 20 residues. Unmatched junction bases numbered 18, after V lost 4 bases and J lost 2 bases. Looked up from germline, CDR1 is MNHNS and CDR2 is SASEGT. The CDR3 loop is CASSVAHPDRGRGGNQPQHF. CDR3 DNA: TGTGCCAGCAGTGTCGCCCACCCGGACAGGGGAAGGGGGGGCAATCAGCCCCAGCATTTT.

V gene TRBV12-5 combines with J gene TRBJ2-5; D gene unclear. CDR1 is LGHNT and CDR2 is FRNRAP in the germline V gene. V was trimmed by 1 base and J by 5 bases, leaving 2 bases between them. The CDR3 has 11 residues. CDR3 protein: CASGLEETQYF. The CDR3 DNA is TGTGCTAGTGGTTTGGAGGAGACCCAGTACTTC.

This chain joins TRBV6-1 and TRBJ1-2, with D unresolved. This CDR3 is built from 13 residues. V gave up 3 bases and J gave up 6 bases, with 11 bases separating them. Germline CDR1 reads MNHNS; CDR2 reads SASEGT. This CDR3 reads CASSEFSLDGYTF. In nucleotides, the CDR3 is TGTGCCAGCAGTGAGTTCTCCTTGGATGGCTACACCTTC.

The chain employs TRBV11-2 and TRBJ1-1; D call uncertain. V lost 3 bases and J 3 bases, leaving 5 bases between the germline ends. Looked up from germline, CDR1 is SGHAT and CDR2 is FQNNGV. The CDR3 is 12 amino acids. The chain's CDR3 is CASSFLYTEAFF. The DNA for the CDR3 is TGTGCCAGCAGCTTCCTTTACACTGAAGCTTTCTTT.

This clone was seen a single time. The chain uses TRBV4-2 and TRBJ1-1; TRBD1 matches 10 bases. Germline values: CDR1 LGHNA, CDR2 YNFKEQ. The CDR3 is 16 residues long. Germline trimming cut 2 bases from V and 3 bases from J; bases unmatched to any gene: 6. Here the CDR3 DNA reads TGTGCCAGCAGCCAACCGACAGGGGGCCTGGACACTGAAGCTTTCTTT. Protein: CASSQPTGGLDTEAFF.

The chain has TRBV3-1 (or the pseudogene TRBV3-2) and TRBJ1-1; D is possibly TRBD1 (5 bases). Between the trimmed V and J ends, which lost 2 bases and 4 bases, there was a span of 11 bases. This CDR3 is 14 amino acids long. Germline CDR1 reads LGHDT; CDR2 reads YNNKEL (reference sequence). CDR3 sequence: CASSQMGGGTEAFF. CDR3 nucleotides: TGTGCCAGCAGCCAAATGGGGGGGGGCACTGAAGCTTTCTTT.

The J gene is TRBJ2-1, the V gene TRBV7-3, with D unresolved. The germline V gene has CDR1 SGHTA and CDR2 FQGTGA. The CDR3 is 13 residues long. The V end was cut by 2 bases, the J end by 4 bases, with 6 bases between. This CDR3 reads CASSLSAYNEQFF. In DNA form, the CDR3 reads TGTGCCAGCAGCTTATCAGCTTACAATGAGCAGTTCTTC. The entire variable domain, with the rest obtained from reference TRBV7-3 and TRBJ2-1, is as follows: GAGVSQTPSNKVTEKGKYVELRCDPISGHTALYWYRQSLGQGPEFLIYFQGTGAADDSGLPNDRFFAVRPEGSVSTLKIQRTERGDSAVYLCASSLSAYNEQFFGPGTRLTVL.